This T cell receptor (beta chain) was captured by sequencing in a study of STAT5B mutations in CD4+ large granular lymphocyte leukemia. The wider study: Among healthy controls, a particular HLA allele went with more CDR3 'QG' motifs.

Sequencing was performed with immunoSEQ multiplex PCR; in TCRdb, only in-frame clones are kept and a portion is missing. The table has 30,000 or so clones, about 82% seen once. As regards this clone: Its target is not known.

General observations from the study: The CD4+ versus CD8+ T-LGLL clonality difference may reflect limited sample size. Without putative leukemic clones, patient CD4-sorted repertoires remained more clonal than healthy CD4+ repertoires.

The CDR3 loop spans 12 amino acids. Deletions cut 7 bases from V and 5 bases from J, with 9 bases between. Germline loops: CDR1 MNHNS, CDR2 SASEGT. This clonotype originated in a human donor in good health. What was sequenced was CD4+ T cells from blood buffy coats. The chain couples TRBV6-1 to TRBJ2-1; D ambiguous. CDR3 DNA sequence: TGTGCCAGCAACAGTTGGAACAATGAGCAGTTCTTC. Encoded protein: CASNSWNNEQFF.